This TCR beta chain was recorded in a study of neoadjuvant anti-PD-1 for oral cavity cancer. Looking at the study overall: Patients mostly received three to four biweekly nivolumab doses at 3 mg/kg before surgery. Patients without progression got a fourth dose around day 43. Findings and caveats of the study: With three patients per group, TCR findings need larger cohorts.

The CDR3 contains 15 residues. Germline V gene lookup returns CDR1 MGHDK and CDR2 SYGVNS. Trimming pared 1 base from V and 7 bases from J, leaving 16 bases between. Patients had newly diagnosed, untreated stage II-IVA oral cavity squamous cell carcinoma. Profiling relied on immunoSEQ multiplex PCR, and the TCRdb table lists in-frame clones only, not all of them. Counted here are roughly 67,000 clones, over 70% occurring once; the ten biggest clones make up more than 3%. Turning to this clone: No antigen is known for it.

The J gene is TRBJ1-1, the V gene TRBV25-1; perhaps TRBD1 as D (5 bases). The sample was PBMCs, taken before nivolumab (anti-PD-1) treatment. The origin of this receptor is a person between 35 and 79 years old with oral cavity squamous cell carcinoma. CDR3 in amino acids: CASSEWGGGSGEAFF. DNA for the CDR3: TGTGCCAGCAGTGAATGGGGCGGAGGAAGTGGTGAAGCTTTCTTT. The full variable domain, rest sourced from reference TRBV25-1 and TRBJ1-1, is EADIYQTPRYLVIGTGKKITLECSQTMGHDKMYWYQQDPGMELHLIHYSYGVNSTEKGDLSSESTVSRIRTEHFPLTLESARPSHTSQYLCASSEWGGGSGEAFFGQGTRLTVV.